The subject of this entry is one T cell receptor beta chain. The antigen is undetermined. These data come from a study of blood T cells in healthy people across ages. Study overall: When template switching was applied, about one barcoded beta molecule was captured per two T cells. Study outcomes and limitations: It was not possible, with unsorted PBMCs, to conclusively compare naive and antigen-experienced cells. Long-lived donors had more naive CD4+ cells and higher diversity than aged donors.

Germline CDR1 MNHEY, CDR2 SMNVEV (reference sequence). The junction had 8 bases not matched to a gene; V was cut back by 6 bases and J by 7 bases. The CDR3 length is 15 residues. The use of a sample-barcoded 5' primer and a J-beta primer mix characterized a second PCR of roughly 7 to 12 cycles. Each cDNA was tagged by a template-switch adaptor containing 12 random nucleotides. TCRdb recomputed calls from the 5' RACE reads with MiXCR, one row per CDR3 protein. The table shows about 1.5 million distinct CDR3 sequences, with around two fifths occurring only once. The chain combines TRBV27 with TRBJ1-5; 11 bases line up with TRBD1. The TCR sequence derives from a woman younger than 35 in good health. What was sequenced was blood. For the CDR3, the DNA is TGTGCCAGCAGAGAACTTGGGACAGGGGGACAGCCCCAGCATTTT. This codes for CASRELGTGGQPQHF.